This paragraph reports one T cell receptor (beta chain). Its cognate antigen is unknown. The CDR3 extends over 13 amino acids. Trimming took 4 bases from V and 6 from J; bases not matched to a gene: 3. Germline lookup yields CDR1 SGHVS and CDR2 FNYEAQ. The sample originates from a study of human T cells and chemical hapten exposure. Turning to the study itself: In the sensitization step, 2% DPC was placed on approximately 2 cm by approximately 2 cm of upper inner arm skin.

TCRdb used MiXCR to reprocess the RACE reads, holding one entry per CDR3 protein. The table records roughly 180,000 distinct CDR3 sequences, more than 14% of them present only once. General study points: TCRs exceeding 1 in 1000 frequency stayed unchanged with DPC sensitization. The formation of large CDR3 similarity clusters by expanded TCRs significantly exceeded that of controls.

The time point was: patch test 1, 2 weeks after DPC sensitization. Treatment described: therapeutic diphenylcyclopropenone sensitization with weekly scalp DPC. Extraction of total RNA was performed on unfractionated whole blood. The rearrangement links TRBV7-6 to TRBJ2-1; 7 positions agree with TRBD1. The material sequenced was whole blood, taken in connection with sensitization to the hapten diphenylcyclopropenone (DPC). The origin of this receptor is a woman under 40 with alopecia areata. Some clones in this sample may be carry-over from other donors' samples. The DNA for the CDR3 is TGTGCCAGCAGCTCGGGACAGCTCAATGAGCAGTTCTTC. Translation gives CASSSGQLNEQFF.